One sample yielded the 17 T cell receptor beta chains listed below, sequenced in a study of blood T cell repertoires in COVID-19. The protocol was immunoSEQ multiplex PCR, while the TCRdb copy is restricted to in-frame clones and leaves out a portion. Among some 200,000 clones listed, more than 80% were seen once. Material for sequencing was peripheral blood. Receptors originate from a woman aged 40 to 50 with COVID-19, enrolled during active disease.

This clone was seen only a few times. The chain employs TRBV7-2 and TRBJ2-7, with 10 bases matching TRBD2. Losses at the gene ends were 2 bases for V and 2 bases for J; bases not matched to a gene: 3. Per the germline V gene, CDR1 is SGHTA and CDR2 is FQGNSA. The CDR3 consists of 15 residues. The CDR3 sequence is CASSLQAGGTYEQYV. CDR3 coding DNA: TGTGCCAGCAGCTTACAAGCGGGGGGGACCTACGAGCAGTACGTC.

The CDR3 DNA is TGTGCCAGCATCGCCAGCTGGGGGCTACGGAATGAGCAGTTCTTC. The encoded protein is CASIASWGLRNEQFF. The chain employs TRBV6-5 and TRBJ2-1; a weak D match, TRBD1 (6 bases). The CDR3 totals 15 residues. CDR1 MNHEY and CDR2 SVGAGI come from the germline V gene. V lost 7 bases and J lost 7, with 20 bases in between.

This clone appeared a few times. V and J are TRBV7-9 and TRBJ2-3; tentative D call: TRBD2 (6 bases). CDR1 and CDR2 (germline): SEHNR, FQNEAQ (reference sequence). Trimming left V 1 base short and J 11 bases short, with 16 bases between. The CDR3 consists of 14 residues. The CDR3 DNA reads TGTGCCAGCAGCTTAGGGTCTGACGTCGGGGGGCAGTATTTT. It specifies CASSLGSDVGGQYF.

This clone was detected once. The chain has TRBV7-6 and TRBJ1-6; 7 nucleotides line up with TRBD1. Unmatched junction bases numbered 7, after V lost 2 bases and J lost 6 bases. CDR1 is SGHVS and CDR2 is FNYEAQ in the germline V gene. The CDR3 totals 16 residues. The CDR3 region is CASSLLRDSINSPLHF. The CDR3 bases are TGTGCCAGCAGCTTACTCCGGGACAGTATTAATTCACCCCTCCACTTT.

This chain uses TRBV28 with TRBJ1-5; 8 positions match TRBD1. The CDR3 consists of 13 residues. With V trimmed by 6 bases and J by 5 bases, 3 bases remained unmatched. CDR1 is MDHEN, CDR2 SYDVKM, per germline. CDR3: CASRDRVYQPQHF. The CDR3 region has the DNA TGTGCCAGCAGGGACAGGGTCTATCAGCCCCAGCATTTT.

This chain connects TRBV18 to TRBJ2-2, with D possibly TRBD1 on 6 matching bases. The germline V gene encodes CDR1 KGHSH and CDR2 LQKENI. The CDR3 sequence is 14 residues long. Between the trimmed V and J ends, which lost 6 bases and 1 base, there was a span of 9 bases. CDR3 sequence (DNA): TGTGCCAGCTCCCAGGGACAGAACACCGGGGAGCTGTTTTTT. It is translated as CASSQGQNTGELFF.

This clone was observed a single time. This chain joins TRBV6-5 and TRBJ1-6, with 9 positions matching TRBD1. Trimming cost V 6 bases and J 11 bases; bases outside gene matches: 11. CDR1 is MNHEY, CDR2 SVGAGI, per germline. The CDR3 is made up of 15 amino acids. The CDR3 nucleotides read TGTGCCAGCAGAAAAACGACAGGGGGAGAGGCACCCCTCCACTTT. Translating gives CASRKTTGGEAPLHF.

The genes are TRBV4-1 and TRBJ2-1; D is unresolved. Germline V lookup: CDR1 MGHRA, CDR2 YSYEKL. CDR3 length equals 16 residues. V dropped 5 bases and J dropped 5 bases, with 19 bases sitting between them. CDR3 residues: CASSSPIGPFDNEQFF. DNA for the CDR3: TGCGCCAGCAGCTCCCCAATTGGGCCCTTTGACAATGAGCAGTTCTTC.

This chain uses TRBV28 with TRBJ2-5; TRBD2 agrees at 13 bases. The CDR3 spans 17 residues. Germline loops: CDR1 MDHEN, CDR2 SYDVKM. V lost 7 bases and J lost 2; bases outside the gene matches: 10. The CDR3 loop is CASTKLAGGTGQETQYF. The CDR3 DNA follows: TGTGCCAGCACGAAACTAGCGGGAGGGACGGGGCAAGAGACCCAGTACTTC.

On this clone: At one of its ends the junction is not consistent with the germline gene, which may arise from a read error. The V and J genes are TRBV30 and TRBJ1-6; 9 positions match TRBD1. The CDR3 loop spans 13 amino acids. Germline CDR1 reads GTSNPN; CDR2 reads SVGIG (reference sequence). The CDR3 DNA sequence: TGTGCCGGGAGTGGACAGGGGAATTCACCCCTCCACTTT. Amino acid sequence: CAGSGQGNSPLHF.

This sequence joins TRBV11-2 and TRBJ2-7; TRBD2 might be the D (6 bases). CDR1 is SGHAT and CDR2 is FQNNGV in the germline V gene. The V and J ends lost 5 bases and 4 bases respectively, with 15 bases between them. The CDR3 loop spans 14 amino acids. The CDR3 DNA reads as TGTGCCAGCAGCAAGACCCGCGGGGTTTACGAGCAGTACGTC. Encoded protein: CASSKTRGVYEQYV.

In its sample, this clone was seen once. The V call is TRBV10-2, the J call TRBJ2-2, with D perhaps matching TRBD2 (5 bases). The CDR3 is 13 amino acids. Germline loops: CDR1 WSHSY, CDR2 SAAADI. V lost 4 bases, J lost 6 bases, and 9 bases lay in between. Written as DNA, the CDR3 is TGCGCCAGCAGTGTGGCCGGGGCCGGGGAGCTGTTTTTT. It encodes CASSVAGAGELFF.

The chain joins TRBV27 to TRBJ2-7; TRBD1 aligns across 9 bases. Unmatched junction bases numbered 6, after V lost 2 bases and J lost 4 bases. The CDR3 loop spans 15 amino acids. Germline-derived CDR1 and CDR2 are MNHEY and SMNVEV (reference sequence). This chain's CDR3 is CASSLGQGYPYEQYV. The CDR3 nucleotides read TGTGCCAGCAGTTTAGGACAGGGGTACCCTTACGAGCAGTACGTC.

V gene TRBV5-8 combines with J gene TRBJ1-1; 9 bases agree with TRBD1. After removal of 2 bases from V and 5 bases from J, the junction contained 1 base not matched to a gene. The CDR3 runs to 13 residues. Looked up from germline, CDR1 is SGHTS and CDR2 is YDEGEE. The CDR3: CASSLDRGTEAFF. The DNA of the CDR3 is TGTGCCAGCAGCTTAGACAGGGGGACTGAAGCTTTCTTT.

The chain carries TRBV27 and TRBJ2-7; D may be TRBD2 (6 bases). CDR3 length: 16 amino acids. Deletions cut 8 bases from V and 2 bases from J, with 22 bases between. Germline V gene data show CDR1 as MNHEY and CDR2 as SMNVEV (reference sequence). The CDR3 here is CASQKPTGSKAYEQYV. The CDR3 DNA reads TGTGCCAGCCAGAAACCGACCGGGAGCAAAGCCTACGAGCAGTACGTC.

The chain combines TRBV9 with TRBJ1-2; TRBD1 might be the D (5 bases). Germline CDR1 and CDR2: SGDLS and YYNGEE. Trimming pared 5 bases from V and 7 bases from J, leaving 21 bases between. The length of the CDR3 is 15 residues. Written as DNA, the CDR3 is TGTGCCAGCAGGAACACAGGCGGGGTTTTTGGTGGCTACACCTTC. It specifies CASRNTGGVFGGYTF.

This chain joins TRBV29-1 and TRBJ2-1; a possible D gene is TRBD1 (5 bases). From germline, CDR1 is SQVTM and CDR2 ANQGSEA. CDR3 length: 12 residues. V lost 4 bases and J lost 8, with 12 bases in between. The CDR3 loop reads CSVVRVLDEQFF. The CDR3 DNA is TGCAGCGTTGTCAGGGTTTTAGATGAGCAGTTCTTC.